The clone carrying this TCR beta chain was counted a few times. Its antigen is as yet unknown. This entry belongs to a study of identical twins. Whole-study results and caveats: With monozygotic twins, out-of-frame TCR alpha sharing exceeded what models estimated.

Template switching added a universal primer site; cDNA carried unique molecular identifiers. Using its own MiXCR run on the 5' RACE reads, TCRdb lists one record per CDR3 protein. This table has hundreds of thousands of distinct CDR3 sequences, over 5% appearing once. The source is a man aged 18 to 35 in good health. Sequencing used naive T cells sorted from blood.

The CDR3 loop is CASSFPPSGDWETQYF. The CDR3 bases are TGCGCCAGCAGCTTCCCTCCTAGCGGGGATTGGGAGACCCAGTACTTC. The rearrangement links TRBV5-1 to TRBJ2-5; 9 nucleotides align to TRBD2. Trimming removed 2 bases from V and 5 bases from J; junction bases left unmatched: 10. The CDR3 contains 16 residues. Germline loops: CDR1 SGHRS, CDR2 YFSETQ.